This section outlines one T cell receptor beta chain sequence together with its context. The sample originates from a study of glioma-infiltrating T cells after dendritic cell vaccination. Clones were sequenced by immunoSEQ multiplex PCR, and TCRdb holds only the in-frame ones, with some missing. The sample yields just over 95,000 clones, around three quarters seen once. Sequencing used blood, obtained before dendritic cell vaccination. The clonotype was recovered from a human donor with glioblastoma.

CDR3 DNA sequence: TGTGCCTGGAGTGTCGACAGGTCCTACGAGCAGTACTTC. This sequence encodes CAWSVDRSYEQYF. This chain joins TRBV30 and TRBJ2-7; D perhaps matches TRBD1 (6 bases). Germline CDR1 is GTSNPN and CDR2 is SVGIG (reference sequence). V was cut by 0 bases and J by 1 base, with 7 bases left in between. The CDR3 sequence is 13 residues long.